These 26 T cell receptor beta chains originate from one sample sequenced in a study of Ad26.COV2.S vaccination and SARS-CoV-2 variants. Profiling relied on immunoSEQ multiplex PCR, and the TCRdb table lists in-frame clones only, not all of them. In the table there are hundreds of thousands of clones, 92% of which are singletons. Treatment here: about 20 received Ad26.COV2.S at low or high dose, single or two shots; roughly five received placebo; per-sample allocation not given. Each sample was drawn 63 days after the first injection (of vaccine or placebo). Here the sequenced sample was peripheral blood, taken in a trial of Ad26.COV2.S vaccine versus placebo. Receptors were obtained from a person aged 18-65 years who received the Ad26.COV2.S COVID-19 vaccine or a placebo.

The rearrangement links TRBV6-5 to TRBJ2-7, with TRBD1 matching over 9 bases. Looked up from germline, CDR1 is MNHEY and CDR2 is SVGAGI. This CDR3 is built from 14 residues. V gave up 6 bases and J gave up 3 bases; unmatched junction bases: 6. CDR3: CASRPTGGYYEQYF. In nucleotides, the CDR3 is TGTGCCAGCAGGCCGACAGGGGGTTACTACGAGCAGTACTTC.

This chain uses TRBV28 with TRBJ2-6; D possibly corresponds to TRBD1 (5 bases). From germline, CDR1 is MDHEN and CDR2 SYDVKM. There are 15 residues in the CDR3. V was pared by 5 bases and J by 1 base, with 9 bases between. CDR3 protein: CASSPQGSGANVLTF. CDR3 nucleotides: TGTGCCAGCAGTCCCCAGGGATCTGGGGCCAACGTCCTGACTTTC. Combining the CDR3 with reference TRBV28 and TRBJ2-6 gives the whole variable domain DVKVTQSSRYLVKRTGEKVFLECVQDMDHENMFWYRQDPGLGLRLIYFSYDVKMKEKGDIPEGYSVSREKKERFSLILESASTNQTSMYLCASSPQGSGANVLTFGAGSRLTVL.

The CDR3 region is CANRQQGVISGYTF. In DNA form, the CDR3 reads TGTGCCAACCGTCAACAGGGGGTAATTAGTGGCTACACCTTC. V and J are TRBV10-3 and TRBJ1-2, with 8 nucleotides matching TRBD1. Per germline, CDR1 ENHRY and CDR2 SYGVKD. V dropped 10 bases and J dropped 7; count of bases not matched to a gene: 14. This CDR3 is built from 14 residues.

This chain connects TRBV29-1 to TRBJ2-6, with D uncertain. The CDR3 is made up of 14 amino acids. CDR1 and CDR2 from the germline V gene are SQVTM and ANQGSEA. With 4 bases removed from V and 1 base from J, the gap between germline ends came to 8 bases. DNA of the CDR3: TGCAGCGTTGTATGGGGTTCTGGGGCCAACGTCCTGACTTTC. Translation gives CSVVWGSGANVLTF.

The chain is built from TRBV20-1 and TRBJ2-1, with unresolved D. The CDR3 has 11 amino acids. Per germline, CDR1 DFQATT and CDR2 SNEGSKA (reference sequence). V lost 3 bases to trimming and J lost 7 bases, with 7 bases between them. The CDR3 here is CSASEVNEQFF. The DNA of the CDR3 is TGCAGTGCTAGTGAAGTTAATGAGCAGTTCTTC.

The chain combines TRBV10-1 with TRBJ1-6; 7 bases match TRBD1. This CDR3 is built from 15 residues. Germline-derived CDR1 and CDR2 are WNHNN and SYGVQD (reference sequence). Germline trimming cut 4 bases from V and 7 bases from J; bases unmatched to any gene: 7. CDR3: CASSAGQAWNSPLHF. The CDR3 bases are TGCGCCAGCAGTGCTGGACAGGCATGGAATTCACCCCTCCACTTT.

CDR3 DNA: TGTGCCAGCAGTTTCGACAGAGGGCACGTCGGGGAGCTGTTTTTT. It yields the protein CASSFDRGHVGELFF. V usage is TRBV6-5 and J usage is TRBJ2-2; D tentatively fits TRBD1 or TRBD2 (5 bases each). Germline assignment: CDR1 MNHEY and CDR2 SVGAGI. The length of the CDR3 is 15 residues. V lost 4 bases to trimming and J lost 7 bases, with 16 bases between them.

Points on this clone: In the same sample, other DNA sequences code for this CDR3. J is TRBJ1-2 and V is TRBV4-3, with a possible D match to TRBD1 (6 bases). Trimming took off 3 bases at V and 6 bases at J, with 8 bases between the two ends. The CDR3 is 12 residues long. Germline values: CDR1 LGHNA, CDR2 YSLEER. The CDR3 DNA reads TGCGCCAGCAGCCATTCAGGGGATGGCTACACCTTC. Amino acid sequence: CASSHSGDGYTF.

The chain employs TRBV27 and TRBJ2-7; TRBD1 aligns across 8 bases. This CDR3 region has 14 residues. V lost 4 bases and J lost 2; bases outside the gene matches: 4. Germline V lookup: CDR1 MNHEY, CDR2 SMNVEV (reference sequence). The CDR3 protein is CASSWRQGTYEQYF. The CDR3 nucleotides read TGTGCCAGCAGTTGGCGACAGGGGACCTACGAGCAGTACTTC.

The chain joins TRBV25-1 to TRBJ2-7; D not resolved. The CDR3 covers 12 residues. Germline CDR1 MGHDK, CDR2 SYGVNS. Trimming stripped 3 bases from V and 3 bases from J, with 6 bases between. The CDR3 reads CASSDPGYEQYF. The CDR3 DNA reads TGTGCCAGCAGTGACCCTGGCTACGAGCAGTACTTC.

The chain recombines TRBV5-1 with TRBJ2-5; 7 bases line up with TRBD2. CDR1 is SGHRS, CDR2 YFSETQ, per germline. V lost 0 bases to trimming and J lost 2 bases; unmatched junction nucleotides: 4. The CDR3 is 15 residues long. The CDR3 DNA reads TGCGCCAGCAGCTTGGCAGCTAGCGGACAAGAGACCCAGTACTTC. Amino acid sequence: CASSLAASGQETQYF.

This CDR3 reads CASSSISGGLYNEQFF. The CDR3, as DNA: TGTGCCAGCAGCTCAATCAGCGGGGGTCTATACAATGAGCAGTTCTTC. The chain links TRBV7-9 to TRBJ2-1; 8 bases are a match to TRBD2. Germline V gives CDR1 SEHNR, CDR2 FQNEAQ (reference sequence). The CDR3 totals 16 residues. The V and J ends lost 4 bases and 4 bases, in that order; junction bases with no gene match: 9. Combining the CDR3 with reference TRBV7-9 and TRBJ2-1 gives the whole variable domain DTGVSQNPRHKITKRGQNVTFRCDPISEHNRLYWYRQTLGQGPEFLTYFQNEAQLEKSRLLSDRFSAERPKGSFSTLEIQRTEQGDSAMYLCASSSISGGLYNEQFFGPGTRLTVL.

The chain employs TRBV5-1 and TRBJ2-7; a weak D match, TRBD2 (5 bases). Germline V gene lookup returns CDR1 SGHRS and CDR2 YFSETQ. This CDR3 contains 12 residues. V shed 4 bases and J shed 4 bases, with 9 bases lying between them. The CDR3 spells CASSRTQYEQYF. The CDR3 nucleotides read TGCGCCAGCAGCCGGACTCAATACGAGCAGTACTTC.

The chain links TRBV19 to TRBJ2-3; D could derive from TRBD1 or TRBD2 (5 bases each). CDR1 and CDR2 from the germline V gene are LNHDA and SQIVND (reference sequence). The V and J ends lost 5 bases and 1 base respectively, with 10 bases between them. The CDR3 totals 14 residues. The CDR3 reads CASSGGPGTDTQYF. Written as DNA, the CDR3 is TGTGCCAGTAGTGGGGGTCCAGGCACAGATACGCAGTATTTT.

For this clone: A read error may account for a junction end that differs from germline. The chain links TRBV6-2 or TRBV6-3 to TRBJ2-7; possibly TRBD2 for D (5 bases). The germline CDR1 and CDR2 sequences are MNHEY and SVGEGT. The CDR3 has 16 residues. The CDR3 loop reads CASRYSTDTSTYEQYF. Written as DNA, the CDR3 is TGTGCCAGCAGATACTCCACAGATACTAGTACCTACGAGCAGTACTTC.

The chain combines TRBV19 with TRBJ1-3; D gene uncertain. V was pared by 5 bases and J by 0 bases, with 5 bases between. The CDR3 extends over 13 amino acids. CDR1 LNHDA and CDR2 SQIVND come from the germline V gene (reference sequence). Here the CDR3 reads CASSAYSGNTIYF. As DNA, the CDR3 is TGTGCCAGTAGTGCGTACTCTGGAAACACCATATATTTT.

This CDR3 is CASSHRQGQPQHF. DNA for the CDR3: TGCGCCAGCAGCCATCGACAGGGGCAGCCCCAGCATTTT. The J gene is TRBJ1-5, the V gene TRBV4-3; 8 bases match TRBD1. The CDR3 has 13 residues. Trimming removed 3 bases from V and 7 bases from J; junction bases left unmatched: 2. Germline values: CDR1 LGHNA, CDR2 YSLEER.

V usage is TRBV7-9 and J usage is TRBJ2-7; TRBD1 matches 7 bases. This CDR3 spans 15 amino acids. Trimming took 5 bases from V and 7 from J; bases not matched to a gene: 14. CDR1 is SEHNR, CDR2 FQNEAQ, per germline (reference sequence). CDR3 region: CASSPIPTGTREQYF. In DNA form, the CDR3 reads TGTGCCAGCAGCCCTATTCCGACAGGGACGCGGGAGCAGTACTTC.

This clone was counted a single time. The chain employs TRBV28 and TRBJ2-3; the match to TRBD2 covers 10 bases. The CDR3 totals 16 residues. From germline, CDR1 is MDHEN and CDR2 SYDVKM. The J segment lost 2 bases and the V segment lost 3 bases, leaving 5 bases of the junction unmatched. The CDR3: CASSLMLAGDTDTQYF. The DNA of the CDR3 is TGTGCCAGCAGTTTGATGCTAGCGGGGGACACAGATACGCAGTATTTT.

The chain is built from TRBV9 and TRBJ2-3; no firm D call. Germline values: CDR1 SGDLS, CDR2 YYNGEE. The CDR3 totals 16 residues. The germline V and J ends were trimmed by 4 bases and 6 bases, with 21 bases remaining between them. CDR3: CASSFSNRFATDTQYF. CDR3 coding DNA: TGTGCCAGCAGCTTCAGCAACCGGTTTGCAACGGATACGCAGTATTTT.

The chain joins TRBV7-9 to TRBJ2-3, with 16 nucleotides matching TRBD2. From germline, CDR1 is SEHNR and CDR2 FQNEAQ (reference sequence). The CDR3 is made up of 19 amino acids. With 5 bases clipped from V and 5 bases from J, the junction kept 13 bases outside the gene matches. CDR3 sequence reads: CASSQRDGTSGGDVDTQYF. The DNA of the CDR3 is TGTGCCAGCAGCCAGCGAGACGGGACTAGCGGGGGGGATGTAGATACGCAGTATTTT. Variable domain in full (rest from reference TRBV7-9 and TRBJ2-3): DTGVSQNPRHKITKRGQNVTFRCDPISEHNRLYWYRQTLGQGPEFLTYFQNEAQLEKSRLLSDRFSAERPKGSFSTLEIQRTEQGDSAMYLCASSQRDGTSGGDVDTQYFGPGTRLTVL.

The chain links TRBV5-1 to TRBJ1-5; 11 nucleotides line up with TRBD1. Unmatched junction bases numbered 6, after V lost 4 bases and J lost 3 bases. Germline lookup yields CDR1 SGHRS and CDR2 YFSETQ. There are 16 residues in the CDR3. CDR3 region: CASSPGTGGYNQPQHF. Here the CDR3 DNA reads TGCGCCAGCAGCCCCGGGACAGGGGGGTACAATCAGCCCCAGCATTTT.

The chain employs TRBV19 and TRBJ2-1; maybe TRBD2 (6 bases). This CDR3 is built from 15 residues. The germline V gene encodes CDR1 LNHDA and CDR2 SQIVND (reference sequence). Trimming stripped 6 bases from V and 5 bases from J, with 17 bases between. CDR3 DNA: TGTGCCAGTAGGCGGGGCGGCGGAAAAAACAATGAGCAGTTCTTC. This codes for CASRRGGGKNNEQFF.

V usage is TRBV7-7 and J usage is TRBJ2-2; D remains ambiguous. This CDR3 region has 12 residues. Per germline, CDR1 SSHAT and CDR2 FNYEAQ (reference sequence). The V end lost 1 base, the J end lost 6 bases, and 3 bases lay between the germline ends. The CDR3 region is CASSLGAGELFF. Written as DNA, the CDR3 is TGTGCCAGCAGCTTAGGGGCCGGGGAGCTGTTTTTT.

The chain joins TRBV23-1 to TRBJ1-3; tentatively, D is TRBD1 (6 bases). TRBV23-1 is sorted into the ORF group, with uncertain function. V was pared by 0 bases and J by 0 bases, with 18 bases between. The CDR3 totals 19 residues. The CDR3 DNA is TGCGCCAGCAGTCAATCGACAGGCTTAGGTGCTTGCTCTGGAAACACCATATATTTT. This encodes CASSQSTGLGACSGNTIYF.

V is TRBV19 and J is TRBJ1-5; possibly TRBD1 for D (6 bases). The CDR3 has 14 residues. Germline CDR1 reads LNHDA; CDR2 reads SQIVND (reference sequence). V shed 4 bases and J shed 4 bases, with 11 bases lying between them. The CDR3 loop is CASSRQAPNQPQHF. In DNA, the CDR3 is TGTGCCAGTAGTAGACAGGCTCCTAATCAGCCCCAGCATTTT.